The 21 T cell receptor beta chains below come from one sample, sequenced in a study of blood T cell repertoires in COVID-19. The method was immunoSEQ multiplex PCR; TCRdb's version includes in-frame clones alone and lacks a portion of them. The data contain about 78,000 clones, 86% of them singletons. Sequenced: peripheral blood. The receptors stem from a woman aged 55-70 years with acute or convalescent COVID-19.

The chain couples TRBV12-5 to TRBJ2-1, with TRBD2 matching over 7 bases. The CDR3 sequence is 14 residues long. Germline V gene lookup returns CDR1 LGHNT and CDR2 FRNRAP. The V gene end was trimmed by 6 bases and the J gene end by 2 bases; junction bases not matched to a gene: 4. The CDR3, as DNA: TGTGCTAGTGGGACCGGGGGGACCTACAATGAGCAGTTCTTC. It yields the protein CASGTGGTYNEQFF.

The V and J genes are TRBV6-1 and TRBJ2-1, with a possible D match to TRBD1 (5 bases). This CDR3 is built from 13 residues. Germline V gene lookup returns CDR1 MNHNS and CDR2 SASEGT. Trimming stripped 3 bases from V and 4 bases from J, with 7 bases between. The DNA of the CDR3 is TGTGCCAGCAGTGAGGACACTTACAATGAGCAGTTCTTC. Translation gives CASSEDTYNEQFF.

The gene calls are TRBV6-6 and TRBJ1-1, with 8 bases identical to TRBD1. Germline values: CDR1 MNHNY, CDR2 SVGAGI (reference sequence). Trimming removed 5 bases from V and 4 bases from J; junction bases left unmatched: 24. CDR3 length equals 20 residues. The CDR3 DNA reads TGTGCCAGCAGTCTGGGGGGACAGGTCCCGCTGTTGGCCACTGGCACTGAAGCTTTCTTT. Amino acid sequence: CASSLGGQVPLLATGTEAFF.

Here the CDR3 reads CASRRGSGSEQYF. CDR3 nucleotides: TGTGCCAGTCGGCGGGGTAGCGGGAGCGAGCAGTACTTC. This chain links TRBV19 with TRBJ2-7; 9 bases agree with TRBD2. Germline V gives CDR1 LNHDA, CDR2 SQIVND (reference sequence). The CDR3 runs 13 residues. V was clipped by 8 bases and J by 6 bases; unmatched bases: 8.

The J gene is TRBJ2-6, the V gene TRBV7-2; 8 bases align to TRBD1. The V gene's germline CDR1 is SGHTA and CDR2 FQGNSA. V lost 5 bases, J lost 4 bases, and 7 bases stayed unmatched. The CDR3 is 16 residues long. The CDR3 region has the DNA TGTGCCAGCAGCCCACAGGGGGGTGCAGGGGCCAACGTCCTGACTTTC. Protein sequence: CASSPQGGAGANVLTF.

The CDR3 is CASSQVSQSTGAHPKAFF. CDR3 in DNA: TGCGCCAGCAGCCAAGTATCCCAATCGACAGGGGCACACCCAAAAGCTTTCTTT. The chain combines TRBV4-1 with TRBJ1-1; 8 bases agree with TRBD1. The CDR3 covers 18 residues. Germline V gives CDR1 MGHRA, CDR2 YSYEKL. V lost 1 base and J lost 9; bases outside the gene matches: 19.

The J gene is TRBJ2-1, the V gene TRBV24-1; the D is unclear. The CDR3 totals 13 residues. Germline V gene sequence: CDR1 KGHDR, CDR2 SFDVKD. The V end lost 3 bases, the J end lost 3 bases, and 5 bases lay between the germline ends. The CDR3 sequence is CATSDPSYNEQFF. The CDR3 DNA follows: TGTGCCACCAGTGATCCGAGCTACAATGAGCAGTTCTTC.

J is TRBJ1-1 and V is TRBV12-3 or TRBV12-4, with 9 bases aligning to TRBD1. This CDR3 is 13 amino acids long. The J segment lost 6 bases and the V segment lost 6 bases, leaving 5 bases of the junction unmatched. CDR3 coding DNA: TGTGCCAGCAGGCAAACAGGGGGCCCTGAAGCTTTCTTT. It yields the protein CASRQTGGPEAFF.

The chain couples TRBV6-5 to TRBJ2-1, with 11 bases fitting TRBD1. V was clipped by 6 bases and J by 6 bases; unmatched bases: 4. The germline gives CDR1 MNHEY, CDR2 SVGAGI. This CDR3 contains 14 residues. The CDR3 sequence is CASSSGTGGNEQFF. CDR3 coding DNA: TGTGCCAGCAGCTCCGGGACAGGGGGCAATGAGCAGTTCTTC.

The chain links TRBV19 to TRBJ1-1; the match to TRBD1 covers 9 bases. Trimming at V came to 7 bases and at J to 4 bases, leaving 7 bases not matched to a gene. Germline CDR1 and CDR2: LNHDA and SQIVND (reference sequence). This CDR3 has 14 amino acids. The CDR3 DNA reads TGTGCCAGTACCGCGACAGGGGGGGGCACTGAAGCTTTCTTT. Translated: CASTATGGGTEAFF.

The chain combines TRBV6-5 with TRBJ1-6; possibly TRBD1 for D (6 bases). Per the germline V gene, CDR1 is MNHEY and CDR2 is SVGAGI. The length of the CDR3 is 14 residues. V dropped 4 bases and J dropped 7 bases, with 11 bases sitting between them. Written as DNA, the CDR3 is TGTGCCAGCAGTTCGGACAGCTTGAATTCACCCCTCCACTTT. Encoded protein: CASSSDSLNSPLHF.

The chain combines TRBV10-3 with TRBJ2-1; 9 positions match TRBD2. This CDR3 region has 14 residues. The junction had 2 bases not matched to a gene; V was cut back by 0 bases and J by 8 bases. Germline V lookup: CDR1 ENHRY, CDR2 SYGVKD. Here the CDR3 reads CAISESSGGYEQFF. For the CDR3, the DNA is TGTGCCATCAGTGAGTCCAGCGGGGGGTATGAGCAGTTCTTC.

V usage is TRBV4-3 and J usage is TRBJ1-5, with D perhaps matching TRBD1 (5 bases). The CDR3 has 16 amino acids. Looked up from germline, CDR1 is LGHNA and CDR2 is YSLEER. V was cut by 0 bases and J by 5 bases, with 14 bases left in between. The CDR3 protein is CASSQDRGGNHQPQHF. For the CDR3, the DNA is TGCGCCAGCAGCCAAGATCGGGGGGGGAACCATCAGCCCCAGCATTTT.

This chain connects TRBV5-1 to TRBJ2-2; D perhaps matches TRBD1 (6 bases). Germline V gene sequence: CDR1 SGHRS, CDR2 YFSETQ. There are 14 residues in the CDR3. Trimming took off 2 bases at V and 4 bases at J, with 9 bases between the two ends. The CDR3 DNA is TGCGCCAGCAGCTTACAGGGTGGCACCGGGGAGCTGTTTTTT. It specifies CASSLQGGTGELFF.

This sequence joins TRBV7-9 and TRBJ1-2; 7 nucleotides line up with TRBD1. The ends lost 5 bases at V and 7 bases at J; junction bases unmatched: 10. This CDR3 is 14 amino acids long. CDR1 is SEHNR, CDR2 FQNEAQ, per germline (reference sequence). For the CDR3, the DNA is TGTGCCAGCAGCCAGACAGGGATTGATGCTGGCTACACCTTC. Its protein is CASSQTGIDAGYTF.

CDR3: CASNKGNWGAGELFF. The CDR3 nucleotides read TGTGCCAGCAACAAGGGAAACTGGGGCGCCGGGGAGCTGTTTTTT. The chain is built from TRBV3-1 (or the pseudogene TRBV3-2) and TRBJ2-2, with D possibly matching TRBD1 (5 bases). Trimming shortened V by 7 bases and J by 6 bases, and 18 bases separated the two germline ends. Germline V gives CDR1 LGHDT, CDR2 YNNKEL (reference sequence). There are 15 residues in the CDR3.

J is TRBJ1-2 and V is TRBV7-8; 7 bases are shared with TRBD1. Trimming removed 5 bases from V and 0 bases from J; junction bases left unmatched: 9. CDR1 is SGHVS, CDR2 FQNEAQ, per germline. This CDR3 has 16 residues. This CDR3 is CASSVEGQISNYGYTF. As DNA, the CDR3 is TGTGCCAGCAGCGTGGAGGGACAGATTTCTAACTATGGCTACACCTTC.

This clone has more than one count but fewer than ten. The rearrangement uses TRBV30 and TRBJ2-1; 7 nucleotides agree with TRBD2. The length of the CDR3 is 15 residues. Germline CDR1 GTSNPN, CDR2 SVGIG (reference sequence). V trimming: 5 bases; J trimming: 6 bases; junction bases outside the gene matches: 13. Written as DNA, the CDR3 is TGTGCCTGGTCCAACTGGGAGGGCCTTGGCAATGAGCAGTTCTTC. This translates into CAWSNWEGLGNEQFF.

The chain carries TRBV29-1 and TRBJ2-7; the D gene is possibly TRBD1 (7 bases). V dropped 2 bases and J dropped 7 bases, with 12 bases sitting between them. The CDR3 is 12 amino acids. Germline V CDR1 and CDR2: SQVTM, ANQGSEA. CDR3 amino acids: CSVEKQGREQYF. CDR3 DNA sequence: TGCAGCGTTGAAAAACAGGGGAGGGAGCAGTACTTC.

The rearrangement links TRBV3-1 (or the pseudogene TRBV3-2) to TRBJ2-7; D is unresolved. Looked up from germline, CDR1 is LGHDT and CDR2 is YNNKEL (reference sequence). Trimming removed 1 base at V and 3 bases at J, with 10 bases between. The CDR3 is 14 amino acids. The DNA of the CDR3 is TGTGCCAGCAGCCAAGGAGCACGGAGCTACGAGCAGTACTTC. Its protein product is CASSQGARSYEQYF.

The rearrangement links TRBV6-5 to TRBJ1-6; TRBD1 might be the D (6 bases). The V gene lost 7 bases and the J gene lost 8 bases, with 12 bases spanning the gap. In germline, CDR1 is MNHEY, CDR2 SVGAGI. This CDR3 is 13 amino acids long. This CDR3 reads CASKPDSYSPLHF. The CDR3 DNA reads TGTGCCAGCAAGCCGGACAGTTATTCACCCCTCCACTTT.